The next 21 T cell receptor beta chains were all read from a single sample in a study of blood T cell repertoires in COVID-19. The data were produced by immunoSEQ multiplex PCR, yet TCRdb's version contains in-frame clones alone and is incomplete. The sample includes about 230,000 clones, 70% to 90% of them seen just once. Sample: peripheral blood. These receptor sequences come from an older woman with active or convalescent COVID-19.

The chain uses TRBV7-2 and TRBJ2-1, with 9 nucleotides matching TRBD2. Trimming removed 9 bases from V and 0 bases from J; junction bases left unmatched: 0. The CDR3 extends over 13 amino acids. Germline CDR1 SGHTA, CDR2 FQGNSA. CDR3 in amino acids: CASSGSSYNEQFF. CDR3 nucleotides: TGTGCCAGTAGCGGGAGCTCCTACAATGAGCAGTTCTTC.

V usage is TRBV10-3 and J usage is TRBJ2-3; possible D gene TRBD1, 5 bases. This CDR3 is 16 amino acids long. V was trimmed by 0 bases and J by 5 bases, leaving 15 bases between them. The V gene's germline CDR1 is ENHRY and CDR2 SYGVKD. CDR3 coding DNA: TGTGCCATCAGTGAGTCCCCCGCGGACACTGGAGATACGCAGTATTTT. Its translation is CAISESPADTGDTQYF.

The V gene is TRBV7-9, the J gene TRBJ1-6; TRBD1 agrees at 9 bases. The junction had 3 bases not matched to a gene; V was cut back by 7 bases and J by 8 bases. The CDR3 spans 13 residues. Germline-derived CDR1 and CDR2 are SEHNR and FQNEAQ (reference sequence). CDR3 in amino acids: CASTRQGDSPLHF. In DNA form, the CDR3 reads TGTGCCAGCACTAGACAGGGGGATTCACCCCTCCACTTT.

The chain employs TRBV3-1 (or the pseudogene TRBV3-2) and TRBJ2-3; the D gene is possibly TRBD1 (6 bases). The CDR3 has 11 amino acids. The germline V and J ends were trimmed by 6 bases and 5 bases, with 6 bases remaining between them. Germline CDR1 and CDR2: LGHDT and YNNKEL (reference sequence). DNA of the CDR3: TGTGCCAGCAGACAGGGAGATACGCAGTATTTT. It yields the protein CASRQGDTQYF.

The J gene is TRBJ2-7, the V gene TRBV13; TRBD1 aligns across 10 bases. The V and J ends lost 4 bases and 7 bases, in that order; junction bases with no gene match: 10. Germline V gene sequence: CDR1 PRHDT, CDR2 FYEKMQ (reference sequence). The CDR3 contains 15 residues. CDR3 bases: TGTGCCAGCAGCTCACCAGGGACAGGGGCGGAAGAGCAGTACTTC. Its protein product is CASSSPGTGAEEQYF. The whole variable domain, remainder taken from reference TRBV13 and TRBJ2-7, is AAGVIQSPRHLIKEKRETATLKCYPIPRHDTVYWYQQGPGQDPQFLISFYEKMQSDKGSIPDRFSAQQFSDYHSELNMSSLELGDSALYFCASSSPGTGAEEQYFGPGTRLTVT.

The genes are TRBV7-2 and TRBJ2-5; D ambiguous. V gave up 0 bases and J gave up 3 bases, with 5 bases separating them. The CDR3 is made up of 13 amino acids. Germline-derived CDR1 and CDR2 are SGHTA and FQGNSA. The CDR3 sequence is CASSLAREETQYF. CDR3 bases: TGTGCCAGCAGCTTAGCCCGGGAAGAGACCCAGTACTTC. The full variable domain, rest sourced from reference TRBV7-2 and TRBJ2-5, is GAGVSQSPSNKVTEKGKDVELRCDPISGHTALYWYRQSLGQGLEFLIYFQGNSAPDKSGLPSDRFSAERTGGSVSTLTIQRTQQEDSAVYLCASSLAREETQYFGPGTRLLVL.

The V and J genes are TRBV10-3 and TRBJ1-1; D ambiguous. V shed 11 bases and J shed 1 base, with 17 bases lying between them. Germline V gene data show CDR1 as ENHRY and CDR2 as SYGVKD. The CDR3 loop spans 14 amino acids. CDR3 residues: CAAQPGSRNTEAFF. CDR3 nucleotides: TGTGCCGCACAGCCAGGATCGAGGAACACTGAAGCTTTCTTT.

This clone was seen more than once but under ten times. This rearrangement joins TRBV5-4 to TRBJ1-5; D is undetermined. With 3 bases removed from V and 0 bases from J, the gap between germline ends came to 7 bases. The CDR3 spans 14 residues. Germline assignment: CDR1 SGHNT and CDR2 YYREEE (reference sequence). CDR3 sequence reads: CASSSGGSNQPQHF. CDR3 coding DNA: TGTGCCAGCAGCTCAGGAGGTAGCAATCAGCCCCAGCATTTT. Using reference TRBV5-4 and TRBJ1-5 for the parts outside the CDR3, the full variable domain is ETGVTQSPTHLIKTRGQQVTLRCSSQSGHNTVSWYQQALGQGPQFIFQYYREEENGRGNFPPRFSGLQFPNYSSELNVNALELDDSALYLCASSSGGSNQPQHFGDGTRLSIL.

The chain carries TRBV28 and TRBJ1-2; no definite D call. In germline, CDR1 is MDHEN, CDR2 SYDVKM. V shed 2 bases and J shed 7 bases, with 17 bases lying between them. The length of the CDR3 is 15 residues. The CDR3 reads CASSLRPTTWSGYTF. The CDR3 nucleotides are TGTGCCAGCAGTTTACGCCCCACAACCTGGAGTGGCTACACCTTC.

The CDR3 spells CASSSGTGYQPQHF. The CDR3 DNA reads TGCGCCAGCAGCTCCGGGACAGGGTATCAGCCCCAGCATTTT. The gene calls are TRBV5-1 and TRBJ1-5; 9 bases agree with TRBD1. The CDR3 consists of 14 residues. The ends lost 3 bases at V and 5 bases at J; junction bases unmatched: 3. Germline V gene lookup returns CDR1 SGHRS and CDR2 YFSETQ.

This chain connects TRBV30 to TRBJ2-3, with D possibly matching TRBD2 (6 bases). Germline V CDR1 and CDR2: GTSNPN, SVGIG (reference sequence). V lost 8 bases and J lost 4, with 13 bases in between. The CDR3 has 12 residues. The CDR3 spells CAGGSMADTQYF. The CDR3 nucleotides read TGTGCCGGGGGGTCTATGGCAGATACGCAGTATTTT. The full variable domain, with the rest looked up from reference TRBV30 and TRBJ2-3, is SQTIHQWPATLVQPVGSPLSLECTVEGTSNPNLYWYRQAAGRGLQLLFYSVGIGQISSEVPQNLSASRPQDRQFILSSKKLLLSDSGFYLCAGGSMADTQYFGPGTRLTVL.

V and J are TRBV2 and TRBJ2-4; D not certain. The length of the CDR3 is 12 residues. CDR1 is SNHLY and CDR2 is FYNNEI in the germline V gene. The germline V and J ends were trimmed by 7 bases and 8 bases, with 12 bases remaining between them. This CDR3 is CASTFSRDIQYF. As DNA, the CDR3 is TGTGCCAGCACCTTTAGCCGGGACATTCAGTACTTC.

This clone was found once. This chain joins TRBV25-1 and TRBJ1-4; perhaps TRBD1 as D (5 bases). The CDR3 length is 13 residues. Trimming cost V 3 bases and J 10 bases, with 12 bases left between them. Per germline, CDR1 MGHDK and CDR2 SYGVNS. CDR3 residues: CASSDRAEGKLFF. As DNA, the CDR3 is TGTGCCAGCAGTGACAGGGCGGAGGGAAAACTGTTTTTT.

V and J are TRBV5-1 and TRBJ2-5, with TRBD1 as a possible D gene (6 bases). Germline lookup yields CDR1 SGHRS and CDR2 YFSETQ. The CDR3 is made up of 14 amino acids. V was pared by 3 bases and J by 3 bases, with 12 bases between. The CDR3, as DNA: TGCGCCAGCAGCTGGAATAACAGGGAAGAGACCCAGTACTTC. It specifies CASSWNNREETQYF.

This rearrangement joins TRBV12-2 to TRBJ1-5; TRBD1 is the table's D call, not checked against the DNA. TRBV12-2 is noted as a pseudogene. CDR3 size: 17 residues. CDR3 nucleotides: TGTGCAAGTCGCTTAGAGAGTTGGACACGACGCAATCAGCCCCAGCATTTT. Translating it yields CASRLESWTRRNQPQHF.

The CDR3 DNA reads as TGTGCCAGCAGGGGGGCGGTGCAGTACTTC. It codes for CASRGAVQYF. The chain employs TRBV3-1 (or the pseudogene TRBV3-2) and TRBJ2-7, with a tentative D call TRBD1 (6 bases). This CDR3 contains 10 residues. The V and J ends lost 6 bases and 9 bases respectively, with 9 bases between them. Germline V lookup: CDR1 LGHDT, CDR2 YNNKEL (reference sequence).

The rearrangement joins TRBV18 to TRBJ2-3, with D perhaps TRBD2 (5 bases). This CDR3 region has 15 residues. The germline CDR1 and CDR2 sequences are KGHSH and LQKENI. V was shortened by 3 bases and J by 0 bases, with 10 bases between the two germline ends. CDR3 amino acids: CASSPKEVSTDTQYF. The CDR3 DNA reads TGTGCCAGCTCACCGAAGGAGGTTAGCACAGATACGCAGTATTTT.

The chain has TRBV10-3 and TRBJ2-3; the D gene is possibly TRBD1 (5 bases). This CDR3 has 17 residues. V dropped 3 bases and J dropped 0 bases, with 16 bases sitting between them. CDR1 and CDR2 (germline): ENHRY, SYGVKD. The CDR3 reads CAISDRVGRSSTDTQYF. CDR3 DNA sequence: TGTGCCATCAGTGACCGGGTGGGGCGTTCTAGCACAGATACGCAGTATTTT.

The V gene is TRBV6-2 or TRBV6-3, the J gene TRBJ2-1; tentative D call: TRBD2 (5 bases). The germline V and J ends were trimmed by 6 bases and 0 bases, with 12 bases remaining between them. This CDR3 has 15 amino acids. CDR1 and CDR2 (germline): MNHEY, SVGEGT. CDR3 in DNA: TGTGCCAGCAGCGAGGGCCCGAGCTCCTACAATGAGCAGTTCTTC. Translating gives CASSEGPSSYNEQFF.

This chain uses TRBV25-1 with TRBJ1-4; TRBD1 aligns across 8 bases. This CDR3 is built from 14 residues. Germline-derived CDR1 and CDR2 are MGHDK and SYGVNS. V gave up 4 bases and J gave up 8 bases; unmatched junction bases: 6. The CDR3 bases are TGTGCCAGCAGTGGGCAGGGGGCGAGGGAAAAACTGTTTTTT. Translated, it gives CASSGQGAREKLFF.

V and J are TRBV12-3 or TRBV12-4 and TRBJ1-5; D is unresolved. Trimming stripped 3 bases from V and 3 bases from J, with 3 bases between. The CDR3 extends over 12 amino acids. The CDR3 region is CASSFYNQPQHF. The CDR3 DNA reads TGTGCCAGCAGTTTCTACAATCAGCCCCAGCATTTT.